One and the same sample provided the 22 T cell receptor beta chains below, sequenced in a study of blood T cell repertoires in COVID-19 (dated by TCRdb to the early 2020s). Library preparation used the immunoSEQ multiplex PCR assay. TCRdb obtained this table from immuneACCESS and retained in-frame rearrangements with V and J assigned. These tables miss some clones; where compared with another copy, unresolved V genes account for less than half of the shortfall, and the remainder is unexplained. The sample records about 45,000 clones, around 92% of which are singletons. The top ten hold 12% of the sample. Sequences were obtained from peripheral blood. The receptors were gathered from a human donor in a cohort sampled during active COVID-19.

The table lists this clone with a count of one. The V and J genes are TRBV11-2 and TRBJ1-1; D is unclear. With 6 bases removed from V and 0 bases from J, the gap between germline ends came to 11 bases. The CDR3 is 14 amino acids. Germline-derived CDR1 and CDR2 are SGHAT and FQNNGV. The CDR3 loop reads CASSLLGLNTEAFF. In DNA, the CDR3 is TGTGCCAGCAGTCTCCTAGGATTGAACACTGAAGCTTTCTTT.

V and J are TRBV5-1 and TRBJ2-7; D gene uncertain. The length of the CDR3 is 13 residues. Germline V gives CDR1 SGHRS, CDR2 YFSETQ. Trimming left V 0 bases short and J 0 bases short, with 4 bases between. CDR3 in DNA: TGCGCCAGCAGCTTGGCCAGCTCCTACGAGCAGTACTTC. Amino acid sequence: CASSLASSYEQYF.

This clone was observed once. The chain uses TRBV7-8 and TRBJ1-3; D is possibly TRBD1 (6 bases). V lost 4 bases to trimming and J lost 4 bases, with 14 bases between them. This CDR3 contains 15 residues. Germline values: CDR1 SGHVS, CDR2 FQNEAQ. The CDR3 DNA is TGTGCCAGCAGCTCCCTTCCCGGGACAGGAAACACCATATATTTT. It translates to CASSSLPGTGNTIYF.

The chain uses TRBV6-6 and TRBJ1-3; TRBD1 might be the D (6 bases). V dropped 6 bases and J dropped 6 bases, with 18 bases sitting between them. Germline values: CDR1 MNHNY, CDR2 SVGAGI (reference sequence). The CDR3 is made up of 15 amino acids. CDR3 DNA sequence: TGTGCCAGCAGCCCGCTCGTCCGGGGGGCAAACACCATATATTTT. This translates into CASSPLVRGANTIYF.

The chain uses TRBV18 and TRBJ2-1; D perhaps matches TRBD1 (6 bases). Between the trimmed V and J ends, which lost 4 bases and 0 bases, there was a span of 7 bases. CDR3 length: 14 amino acids. CDR1 is KGHSH, CDR2 LQKENI, per germline. The CDR3 loop is CASSRQDSYNEQFF. The DNA for the CDR3 is TGTGCCAGCTCACGACAGGACTCCTACAATGAGCAGTTCTTC.

The chain carries TRBV2 and TRBJ1-1; D may be TRBD1 (5 bases). Germline V gene sequence: CDR1 SNHLY, CDR2 FYNNEI. Trimming took off 7 bases at V and 0 bases at J, with 18 bases between the two ends. The CDR3 has 16 amino acids. CDR3 sequence: CASTQTAGPLNTEAFF. CDR3 DNA sequence: TGTGCCAGCACTCAGACCGCGGGACCTCTGAACACTGAAGCTTTCTTT.

This sequence joins TRBV5-1 and TRBJ1-2; D is unresolved. V dropped 0 bases and J dropped 3 bases, with 6 bases sitting between them. Germline V gene sequence: CDR1 SGHRS, CDR2 YFSETQ. The CDR3 consists of 13 residues. CDR3 residues: CASSLGTDYGYTF. In DNA, the CDR3 is TGCGCCAGCAGCTTGGGCACAGACTATGGCTACACCTTC.

J is TRBJ2-1 and V is TRBV5-1; 10 nucleotides agree with TRBD2. CDR1 and CDR2 (germline): SGHRS, YFSETQ. V trimming: 3 bases; J trimming: 4 bases; junction bases outside the gene matches: 4. The CDR3 is 15 residues long. The CDR3 bases are TGCGCCAGCAGCTCCGGGACTAGCGCGTACAATGAGCAGTTCTTC. Amino acid sequence: CASSSGTSAYNEQFF.

This rearrangement joins TRBV7-8 to TRBJ2-1; weak D call: TRBD2 (5 bases). The CDR3 runs 15 residues. V was pared by 6 bases and J by 6 bases, with 18 bases between. Germline V lookup: CDR1 SGHVS, CDR2 FQNEAQ. This chain's CDR3 is CASSTPEGAPNEQFF. As DNA, the CDR3 is TGTGCCAGCAGTACCCCCGAGGGAGCACCCAATGAGCAGTTCTTC.

The rearrangement links TRBV7-6 to TRBJ1-3, with 8 bases lining up with TRBD1. The germline CDR1 and CDR2 sequences are SGHVS and FNYEAQ. The CDR3 sequence is 15 residues long. Unmatched junction bases numbered 5, after V lost 5 bases and J lost 2 bases. This chain's CDR3 is CASSLQQGAGNTIYF. CDR3 DNA sequence: TGTGCCAGCAGCCTACAACAGGGGGCTGGAAACACCATATATTTT. Filled out from reference TRBV7-6 and TRBJ1-3, the complete variable domain reads GAGVSQSPRYKVTKRGQDVALRCDPISGHVSLYWYRQALGQGPEFLTYFNYEAQQDKSGLPNDRFSAERPEGSISTLTIQRTEQRDSAMYRCASSLQQGAGNTIYFGEGSWLTVV.

This chain joins TRBV10-3 and TRBJ2-7; 8 positions agree with TRBD1. The CDR3 is 14 residues long. Germline assignment: CDR1 ENHRY and CDR2 SYGVKD. With V trimmed by 4 bases and J by 4 bases, 6 bases remained unmatched. The CDR3 sequence is CAISGGDRGYEQYF. The CDR3, as DNA: TGTGCCATCAGTGGAGGAGACAGGGGTTACGAGCAGTACTTC.

The chain couples TRBV19 to TRBJ1-2; D is undetermined. This CDR3 spans 14 amino acids. The V gene's germline CDR1 is LNHDA and CDR2 SQIVND (reference sequence). Trimming took 5 bases from V and 7 from J, leaving 17 bases between them. CDR3 amino acids: CASSVPGSSGGYTF. The CDR3 DNA reads TGTGCCAGTAGTGTCCCTGGCTCTTCTGGTGGCTACACCTTC.

V is TRBV7-2 and J is TRBJ2-1, with TRBD2 matching over 9 bases. The ends lost 4 bases at V and 10 bases at J; junction bases unmatched: 11. Germline CDR1 reads SGHTA; CDR2 reads FQGNSA. The CDR3 is 15 residues long. The CDR3 here is CASSYAGGPIREQFF. DNA for the CDR3: TGTGCCAGCAGCTATGCGGGGGGGCCCATTAGGGAGCAGTTCTTC.

This clone appeared a single time. V and J are TRBV30 and TRBJ2-4; possible D gene TRBD1, 5 bases. The V and J ends lost 2 bases and 4 bases respectively, with 12 bases between them. The V gene's germline CDR1 is GTSNPN and CDR2 SVGIG (reference sequence). The CDR3 runs to 14 residues. Here the CDR3 DNA reads TGTGCCTGGAGTATCGGCAGGGTGAAAAACATTCAGTACTTC. This sequence encodes CAWSIGRVKNIQYF.

This chain links TRBV3-1 (or the pseudogene TRBV3-2) with TRBJ2-5; 9 positions agree with TRBD2. This CDR3 region has 18 residues. Germline V gene lookup returns CDR1 LGHDT and CDR2 YNNKEL (reference sequence). V gave up 8 bases and J gave up 5 bases; unmatched junction bases: 21. Written as DNA, the CDR3 is TGTGCCAGCCTACTCCCCTCCTCGCTAGCGGGGTGTTTGGAGACCCAGTACTTC. This codes for CASLLPSSLAGCLETQYF.

The chain is built from TRBV5-4 and TRBJ1-1; D perhaps matches TRBD1 (5 bases). Germline assignment: CDR1 SGHNT and CDR2 YYREEE (reference sequence). This CDR3 has 14 residues. V gave up 0 bases and J gave up 2 bases, with 8 bases separating them. CDR3 coding DNA: TGTGCCAGCAGCTTGGCAGGGATTAACACTGAAGCTTTCTTT. Its translation: CASSLAGINTEAFF.

The chain couples TRBV28 to TRBJ2-5, with D possibly being TRBD2 (7 bases). V lost 6 bases, J lost 6 bases, and 17 bases lay in between. Germline loops: CDR1 MDHEN, CDR2 SYDVKM. This CDR3 is built from 14 residues. CDR3 residues: CASSLGGGLKTQYF. CDR3 bases: TGTGCCAGCAGCTTAGGGGGGGGGTTAAAGACCCAGTACTTC.

V and J are TRBV6-5 and TRBJ2-5; 8 bases match TRBD1. This CDR3 comprises 15 residues. Germline CDR1 and CDR2: MNHEY and SVGAGI. J lost 4 bases, V lost 6 bases, and 10 bases had no gene match. CDR3 nucleotides: TGTGCCAGCAGGGCCGGGACAGGCAGGGGAGAGACCCAGTACTTC. As protein: CASRAGTGRGETQYF.

V and J are TRBV6-2 or TRBV6-3 and TRBJ2-3; D remains ambiguous. The germline V gene encodes CDR1 MNHEY and CDR2 SVGEGT. The CDR3 has 15 amino acids. V lost 6 bases and J lost 0, with 13 bases in between. CDR3 amino acids: CASSPLEESTDTQYF. The CDR3 DNA is TGTGCCAGCAGCCCACTTGAGGAGAGCACAGATACGCAGTATTTT.

The CDR3 region is CSASRQAPYEQYF. CDR3 nucleotide sequence: TGCAGTGCTAGTAGGCAGGCCCCCTACGAGCAGTACTTC. V and J are TRBV20-1 and TRBJ2-7; D unresolved. The CDR3 consists of 13 residues. The ends were cut back, 3 bases at V and 2 bases at J, with 11 bases in the middle. Germline V gives CDR1 DFQATT, CDR2 SNEGSKA (reference sequence).

This clone was seen just once. The rearrangement links TRBV5-6 to TRBJ2-7; no clear D gene. Germline CDR1 SGHDT, CDR2 YYEEEE. Trimming shortened V by 0 bases and J by 2 bases, and 9 bases separated the two germline ends. This CDR3 spans 14 amino acids. DNA for the CDR3: TGTGCCAGCAGCTTGGGAGCTATCACCTACGAGCAGTACTTC. Protein sequence: CASSLGAITYEQYF.

The genes are TRBV19 and TRBJ2-1; the match to TRBD2 covers 11 bases. This CDR3 has 16 residues. J gave up 8 bases and V 4 bases, and 10 bases lay outside the gene matches. The germline V gene has CDR1 LNHDA and CDR2 SQIVND (reference sequence). CDR3 bases: TGTGCCAGTAGTACCCGTACTAGCGGGAGTCTCTATGAGCAGTTCTTC. As protein: CASSTRTSGSLYEQFF.